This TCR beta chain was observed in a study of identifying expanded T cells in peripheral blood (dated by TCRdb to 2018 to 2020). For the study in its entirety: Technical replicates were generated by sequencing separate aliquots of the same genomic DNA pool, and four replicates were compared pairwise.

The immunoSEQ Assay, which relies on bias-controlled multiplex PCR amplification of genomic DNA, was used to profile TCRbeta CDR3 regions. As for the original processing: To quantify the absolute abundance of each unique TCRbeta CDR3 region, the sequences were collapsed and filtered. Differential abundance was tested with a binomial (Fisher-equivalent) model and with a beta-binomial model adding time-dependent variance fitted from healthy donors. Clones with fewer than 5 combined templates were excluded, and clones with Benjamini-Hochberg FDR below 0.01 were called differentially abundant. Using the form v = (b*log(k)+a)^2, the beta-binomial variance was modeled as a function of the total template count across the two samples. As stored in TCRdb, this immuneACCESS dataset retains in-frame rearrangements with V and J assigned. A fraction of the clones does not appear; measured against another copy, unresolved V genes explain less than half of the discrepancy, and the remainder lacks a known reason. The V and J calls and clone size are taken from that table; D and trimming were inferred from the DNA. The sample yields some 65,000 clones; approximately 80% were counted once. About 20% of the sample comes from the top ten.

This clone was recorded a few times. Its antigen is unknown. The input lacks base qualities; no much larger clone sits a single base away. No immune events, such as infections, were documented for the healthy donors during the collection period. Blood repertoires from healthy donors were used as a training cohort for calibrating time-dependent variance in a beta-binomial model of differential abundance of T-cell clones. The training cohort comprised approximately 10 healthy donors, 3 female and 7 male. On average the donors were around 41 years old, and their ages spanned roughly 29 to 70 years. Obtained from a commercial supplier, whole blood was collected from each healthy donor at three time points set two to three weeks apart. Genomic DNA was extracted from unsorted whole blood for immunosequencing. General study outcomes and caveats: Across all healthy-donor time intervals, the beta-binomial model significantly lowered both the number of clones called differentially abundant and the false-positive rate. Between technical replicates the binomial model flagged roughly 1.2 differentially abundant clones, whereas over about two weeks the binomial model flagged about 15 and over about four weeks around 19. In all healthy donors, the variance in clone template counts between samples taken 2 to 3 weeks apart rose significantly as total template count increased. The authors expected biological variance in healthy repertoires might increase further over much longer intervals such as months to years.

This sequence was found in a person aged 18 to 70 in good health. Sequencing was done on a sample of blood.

The bases are TGCGCCAGCAGCTTGGGAAGACAATTAGGCAATGAGCAGTTCTTC. It translates to CASSLGRQLGNEQFF. The rearrangement joined TRBV5-1 to TRBJ2-1, with an unclear D gene assignment. Cut back by 0 bases and 6 bases, the V and J ends lie 13 bases apart. As encoded in the germline V gene, CDR1 is SGHRS while CDR2 is YFSETQ. The CDR3 numbers 15 residues from cysteine through phenylalanine. CDR3 DNA only is kept here, 45 bases in frame from base 1.